Each of the 2 T cell receptor beta chains below was sequenced from the same sample in a study of cytomegalovirus exposure and HLA in healthy donors. 60 Vbeta and 13 Jbeta primers were used in PCR. Assay used: immunoSEQ multiplex PCR; TCRdb lists only in-frame clones, some missing. Seen here are about 130,000 clones, roughly 79% observed once, and the top ten hold roughly 1.9%. The sequencing input was PBMCs. These receptors were obtained from a woman in her forties or fifties in good health and CMV-seronegative.

The rearrangement joins TRBV9 to TRBJ1-2; no reliable D call. This CDR3 is built from 15 residues. Germline CDR1 reads SGDLS; CDR2 reads YYNGEE. V lost 0 bases, J lost 8 bases, and 17 bases lay in between. Here the CDR3 reads CASSVGSGVSDGYTF. CDR3 coding DNA: TGTGCCAGCAGCGTAGGCTCCGGGGTGAGTGACGGCTACACCTTC.

This chain uses TRBV27 with TRBJ1-2, with 7 bases that match TRBD1. CDR1 is MNHEY, CDR2 SMNVEV, per germline (reference sequence). The CDR3 sequence is 16 residues long. J lost 2 bases, V lost 5 bases, and 11 bases had no gene match. Here the CDR3 reads CASSRPGDRGNYGYTF. CDR3 DNA sequence: TGTGCCAGCAGTCGCCCTGGGGACAGAGGAAACTATGGCTACACCTTC.